The count of the clone carrying this TCR beta chain is one. This sample is drawn from a study of blood T cells in healthy people across ages. The second PCR ran roughly 6 to 12 cycles with a sample-barcoded 5' primer and J-beta primers. One entry per CDR3 protein results from TCRdb running MiXCR on the 5' RACE reads. The sample holds about 1.8 million distinct CDR3 sequences, roughly 52% seen once. The TCR comes from a woman aged 35 to 49 in good health. The sequencing sample was made of blood.

CDR3 sequence (DNA): TGCAGCGTTGAAGATAGGGGGAGCGAGGAAACAGATACGCAGTATTTT. Protein sequence: CSVEDRGSEETDTQYF. The chain recombines TRBV29-1 with TRBJ2-3; D is perhaps TRBD1 (6 bases). CDR3 length: 16 amino acids. Trimming removed 0 bases at V and 3 bases at J, with 16 bases between. Germline values: CDR1 SQVTM, CDR2 ANQGSEA.